The rows below give T cell receptor beta chains drawn from one sample of a study of T-cell reconstitution after alpha-beta-depleted transplantation in children. Each CDR3 protein gets one entry after TCRdb re-called the PCR reads with MiXCR. Among about 870,000 distinct CDR3 sequences listed, around 17% were seen once. The material was PBMCs, mostly from graft donor cells, obtained 360 days after TCRalphabeta/CD19-depleted stem cell transplant. Receptors originate from a male patient aged 5 to 17 who had a stem cell transplant for acute lymphoblastic leukemia, so the T cells may come from the graft donor. CDR3s include the opening cysteine and the closing phenylalanine or tryptophan. A D gene is named only where the DNA matches it firmly. Clone size is stated in some rows and not others, as once, few, many or a class when expanded.

v_gene: TRBV15
d_gene: .
j_gene: TRBJ1-3
abundance: few
CDR3nt: TGTGCCACCAGCAGACATTCTGGAAACACCATATATTTT
CDR3aa: CATSRHSGNTIYF

v_gene: TRBV14
d_gene: .
j_gene: TRBJ1-1
abundance: few
CDR3nt: TGTGCCAGCAGCCTGGGGCTGGGGTTATGGGTAACTGACACTGAAGCTTTCTTT
CDR3aa: CASSLGLGLWVTDTEAFF

v_gene: TRBV4-1
d_gene: TRBD1
j_gene: TRBJ1-4
abundance: .
CDR3nt: TGCGCCAGCAGACAGGGGGCTGACCTAGGGGAAAAACTGTTTTTT
CDR3aa: CASRQGADLGEKLFF

v_gene: TRBV4-1
d_gene: .
j_gene: TRBJ2-7
abundance: few
CDR3nt: TGCGCCAGCAGCCAAGATGTGGCTAGCGTTGCCTACGAGCAGTACTTC
CDR3aa: CASSQDVASVAYEQYF

v_gene: TRBV6-1
d_gene: TRBD2
j_gene: TRBJ2-7
abundance: .
CDR3nt: TGTGCCAGCAGTGAAGCCCAGATCCGACTAGCGGGCTTCTACGAGCAGTACTTC
CDR3aa: CASSEAQIRLAGFYEQYF

v_gene: TRBV9
d_gene: TRBD2
j_gene: TRBJ2-1
abundance: few
CDR3nt: TGTGCCAGCAGCGCGGGGTGGACTAGCGGGAGGGACAATGAGCAGTTCTTC
CDR3aa: CASSAGWTSGRDNEQFF

v_gene: TRBV5-1
d_gene: .
j_gene: TRBJ2-7
abundance: few
CDR3nt: TGCGCCAGCAGCTTGGTACCCGGGCTAGGGGGAGACGAGCAGTACTTC
CDR3aa: CASSLVPGLGGDEQYF

v_gene: TRBV10-3
d_gene: TRBD1
j_gene: TRBJ1-1
abundance: .
CDR3nt: TGTGCCATCAGTGGGGGACAGTCCCTCCCAAACACTGAAGCTTTCTTT
CDR3aa: CAISGGQSLPNTEAFF

v_gene: TRBV5-1
d_gene: .
j_gene: TRBJ2-1
abundance: many
CDR3nt: TGCGCCAGCAGCGGTAACTTTTTGGGGACCACCTCCTACAATGAGCAGTTCTTC
CDR3aa: CASSGNFLGTTSYNEQFF

v_gene: TRBV5-1
d_gene: .
j_gene: TRBJ2-5
abundance: .
CDR3nt: TGCGCCAGCAGCCCTCAGCGGAGCCAAGAGACCCAGTACTTC
CDR3aa: CASSPQRSQETQYF

v_gene: TRBV12-3/TRBV12-4
d_gene: .
j_gene: TRBJ1-1
abundance: .
CDR3nt: TGTGCCAGCAGGCCTCGGTCGAACACTGAAGCTTTCTTT
CDR3aa: CASRPRSNTEAFF

v_gene: TRBV29-1
d_gene: TRBD1
j_gene: TRBJ2-2
abundance: .
CDR3nt: TGCAGCGCCGTGACAGGGGGAGTTGGGGAGCTGTTTTTT
CDR3aa: CSAVTGGVGELFF

v_gene: TRBV6-5
d_gene: .
j_gene: TRBJ2-1
abundance: .
CDR3nt: TGTGCCAGCAGTTACGGGCCACCGTTTTACAATGAGCAGTTCTTC
CDR3aa: CASSYGPPFYNEQFF

v_gene: TRBV15
d_gene: TRBD1
j_gene: TRBJ2-7
abundance: .
CDR3nt: TGTACCACCAGTGGAGACAGGGGGCATTACGAGCAGTACTTC
CDR3aa: CTTSGDRGHYEQYF

v_gene: TRBV5-1
d_gene: .
j_gene: TRBJ2-7
abundance: .
CDR3nt: TGCGCCAGCAGCTTGTTTGGTGGCGGCCTCTCCTACGAGCAGTACTTC
CDR3aa: CASSLFGGGLSYEQYF

v_gene: TRBV30
d_gene: TRBD2
j_gene: TRBJ2-1
abundance: few
CDR3nt: TGTGCCTGGAGTGTCCCGGGACTAGCGGTACCTAATGAGCAGTTCTTC
CDR3aa: CAWSVPGLAVPNEQFF

v_gene: TRBV19
d_gene: .
j_gene: TRBJ2-5
abundance: few
CDR3nt: TGTGCCAGTAGTATAGATCGGAGGCATCAAGAGACCCAGTACTTC
CDR3aa: CASSIDRRHQETQYF

v_gene: TRBV12-3/TRBV12-4
d_gene: .
j_gene: TRBJ2-5
abundance: few
CDR3nt: TGTGCCAGCAGTTTTCTACTACGGGTGTCGGGAGAGACCCAGTACTTC
CDR3aa: CASSFLLRVSGETQYF

v_gene: TRBV25-1
d_gene: .
j_gene: TRBJ2-5
abundance: few
CDR3nt: TGTGCCAGCCAACAGTGGGCCCAAGAGACCCAGTACTTC
CDR3aa: CASQQWAQETQYF

v_gene: TRBV12-3/TRBV12-4
d_gene: .
j_gene: TRBJ2-7
abundance: .
CDR3nt: TGTGCCAGTAGGGGGGGGACAGCCACCTACGAGCAGTACTTC
CDR3aa: CASRGGTATYEQYF

v_gene: TRBV7-9
d_gene: .
j_gene: TRBJ2-5
abundance: few
CDR3nt: TGTGCCAGCAGCCAACGCTTGGATTCCGGGGGGACCCAGTACTTC
CDR3aa: CASSQRLDSGGTQYF

v_gene: TRBV9
d_gene: .
j_gene: TRBJ2-3
abundance: few
CDR3nt: TGTGCCAGCAGCGTAGCTGGGGAAGGGGGGATAGGGACAGATACGCAGTATTTT
CDR3aa: CASSVAGEGGIGTDTQYF

v_gene: TRBV9
d_gene: TRBD2
j_gene: TRBJ2-5
abundance: .
CDR3nt: TGTGCCAGCAGCGGACTAGCGGGAGGGGCAGAGACCCAGTACTTC
CDR3aa: CASSGLAGGAETQYF

v_gene: TRBV7-9
d_gene: .
j_gene: TRBJ2-3
abundance: many
CDR3nt: TGTGCCAGCGTAACGGGAGTAAGGACAGATACGCAGTATTTT
CDR3aa: CASVTGVRTDTQYF

v_gene: TRBV13
d_gene: TRBD1
j_gene: TRBJ2-7
abundance: .
CDR3nt: TGTGCCAGCAGCTTAGGGGACAGGGAGTCCGAGCAGTACTTC
CDR3aa: CASSLGDRESEQYF

v_gene: TRBV27
d_gene: .
j_gene: TRBJ1-1
abundance: .
CDR3nt: TGTGCCAGCAGGGCGGGGGTTGAAGCTTTCTTT
CDR3aa: CASRAGVEAFF

v_gene: TRBV27
d_gene: .
j_gene: TRBJ2-1
abundance: .
CDR3nt: TGTGCCAGCAGTACACCCGGGCGCAGGAGCTCCTACAATGAGCAGTTCTTC
CDR3aa: CASSTPGRRSSYNEQFF

v_gene: TRBV6-5
d_gene: .
j_gene: TRBJ2-1
abundance: few
CDR3nt: TGTGCCAGCATTTCGATGAGCTCCTACAATGAGCAGTTCTTC
CDR3aa: CASISMSSYNEQFF

v_gene: TRBV2
d_gene: TRBD2
j_gene: TRBJ2-2
abundance: few
CDR3nt: TGTGCCAGCACCCCAGAAAGGCTAGCGGCCGGGGAGCTGTTTTTT
CDR3aa: CASTPERLAAGELFF

v_gene: TRBV7-9
d_gene: .
j_gene: TRBJ2-3
abundance: many
CDR3nt: TGTGCCAGCAGCTTCCTTCGTGGTACGCAGTATTTT
CDR3aa: CASSFLRGTQYF

v_gene: TRBV7-6
d_gene: .
j_gene: TRBJ2-1
abundance: .
CDR3nt: TGTGCCAGCAGCCCCGTCGGGGCCCTTCCCTACAATGAGCAGTTCTTC
CDR3aa: CASSPVGALPYNEQFF

v_gene: TRBV12-3/TRBV12-4
d_gene: .
j_gene: TRBJ2-5
abundance: few
CDR3nt: TGTGCCAGCAGGGGGGGAATGGAGCAAGAGACCCAGTACTTC
CDR3aa: CASRGGMEQETQYF

v_gene: TRBV4-1
d_gene: TRBD2
j_gene: TRBJ2-3
abundance: .
CDR3nt: TGCGCCAGCAGCCAACCTCTAGCGGGAGTTGGAGATACGCAGTATTTT
CDR3aa: CASSQPLAGVGDTQYF

v_gene: TRBV29-1
d_gene: TRBD1
j_gene: TRBJ1-3
abundance: .
CDR3nt: TGCAGCGTTGGACCCGGGACAGGGGCCGGAAACACCATATATTTT
CDR3aa: CSVGPGTGAGNTIYF

v_gene: TRBV7-3
d_gene: TRBD2
j_gene: TRBJ2-2
abundance: .
CDR3nt: TGTGCCAGCAGCTTAGGGGGTACTAGCGGCATCACCGGGGAGCTGTTTTTT
CDR3aa: CASSLGGTSGITGELFF

v_gene: TRBV5-6
d_gene: TRBD2
j_gene: TRBJ2-1
abundance: few
CDR3nt: TGTGCCAGCAGCTTGGTAGTAGCGGGAGGCTCCTACAATGAGCAGTTCTTC
CDR3aa: CASSLVVAGGSYNEQFF

v_gene: TRBV4-1
d_gene: .
j_gene: TRBJ2-1
abundance: few
CDR3nt: TGCGCCAGCAGCCACAGGACAATCAACAATGAGCAGTTCTTC
CDR3aa: CASSHRTINNEQFF

v_gene: TRBV5-1
d_gene: .
j_gene: TRBJ1-4
abundance: .
CDR3nt: TGCGCCAGCAGGGCTACAACTAATGAAAAACTGTTTTTT
CDR3aa: CASRATTNEKLFF

v_gene: TRBV29-1
d_gene: .
j_gene: TRBJ2-1
abundance: .
CDR3nt: TGCAGCGTTGAAGATGAATACTCCCCATACAATGAGCAGTTCTTC
CDR3aa: CSVEDEYSPYNEQFF

v_gene: TRBV18
d_gene: .
j_gene: TRBJ2-7
abundance: few
CDR3nt: TGTGCCAGCTCACCACAGCGGGACGAGCAGTACTTC
CDR3aa: CASSPQRDEQYF

v_gene: TRBV9
d_gene: .
j_gene: TRBJ2-3
abundance: few
CDR3nt: TGTGCCACCAATCTGGGCGGGACGGCGGCAGATACGCAGTATTTT
CDR3aa: CATNLGGTAADTQYF

v_gene: TRBV14
d_gene: .
j_gene: TRBJ1-2
abundance: few
CDR3nt: TGTGCCAGCAGCCAAGATCGTTGGGGAAGGGAAGGAGGGGGCTACACCTTC
CDR3aa: CASSQDRWGREGGGYTF